This record covers a single T cell receptor beta chain. Under the authors' procedure: Estimation of nucleated cell counts relied on the amplification of reference gene primers. Clones were sequenced by immunoSEQ multiplex PCR, and TCRdb holds only the in-frame ones, with some missing. Clone size and the V and J calls come from that table; the DNA yielded D and trimming. The sample has about 170,000 clones, more than 75% seen once. The germline V gene has CDR1 SGHAT and CDR2 FQNNGV. V was shortened by 2 bases and J by 2 bases, with 7 bases between the two germline ends. This CDR3 has 13 amino acids. This specimen comes from a study of blood T cell repertoires in COVID-19. At the level of the study: PBMCs, B-cell-depleted T cells, or T cells were the source of the cDNA or gDNA that made up the material.

This clonotype was sampled from a woman aged 80 or over with COVID-19, enrolled during active disease. The rearrangement uses TRBV11-2 and TRBJ2-7; D remains unclear. Sample: peripheral blood. The CDR3 DNA is TGTGCCAGCAGCTTAACCCAGACCTACGAGCAGTACTTC. Residues: CASSLTQTYEQYF.